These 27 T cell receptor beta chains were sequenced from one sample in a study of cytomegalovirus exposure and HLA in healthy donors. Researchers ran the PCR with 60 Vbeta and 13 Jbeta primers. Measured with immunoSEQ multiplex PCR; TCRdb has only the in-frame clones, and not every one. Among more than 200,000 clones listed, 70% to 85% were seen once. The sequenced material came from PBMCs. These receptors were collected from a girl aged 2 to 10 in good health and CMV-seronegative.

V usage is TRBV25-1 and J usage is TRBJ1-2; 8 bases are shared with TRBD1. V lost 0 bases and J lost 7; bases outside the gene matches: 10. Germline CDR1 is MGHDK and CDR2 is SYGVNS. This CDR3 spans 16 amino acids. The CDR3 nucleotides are TGTGCCAGCAGTGAATATGGGGGCAGGGGGCGCGGTGGCTACACCTTC. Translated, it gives CASSEYGGRGRGGYTF.

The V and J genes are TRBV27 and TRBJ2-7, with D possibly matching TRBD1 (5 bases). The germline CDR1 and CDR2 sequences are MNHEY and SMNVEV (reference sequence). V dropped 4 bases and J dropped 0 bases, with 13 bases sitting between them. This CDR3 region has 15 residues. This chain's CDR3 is CASSYRGHSSYEQYF. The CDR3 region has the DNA TGTGCCAGCAGTTATAGGGGTCACTCCTCCTACGAGCAGTACTTC.

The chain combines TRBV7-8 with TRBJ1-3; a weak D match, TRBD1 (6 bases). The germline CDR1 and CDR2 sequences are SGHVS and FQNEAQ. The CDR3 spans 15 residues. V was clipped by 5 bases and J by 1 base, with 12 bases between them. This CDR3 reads CASSLNRDSGNTIYF. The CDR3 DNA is TGTGCCAGCAGCCTAAACAGGGATTCTGGAAACACCATATATTTT.

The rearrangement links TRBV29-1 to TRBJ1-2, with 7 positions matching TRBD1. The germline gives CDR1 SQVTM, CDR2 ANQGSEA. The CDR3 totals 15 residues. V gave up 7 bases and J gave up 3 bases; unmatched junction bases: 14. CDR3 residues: CSAHVGRGGHYGYTF. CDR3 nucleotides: TGCAGCGCGCATGTCGGACGAGGGGGCCACTATGGCTACACCTTC. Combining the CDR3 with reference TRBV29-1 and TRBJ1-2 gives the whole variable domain SAVISQKPSRDICQRGTSLTIQCQVDSQVTMMFWYRQQPGQSLTLIATANQGSEATYESGFVIDKFPISRPNLTFSTLTVSNMSPEDSSIYLCSAHVGRGGHYGYTFGSGTRLTVV.

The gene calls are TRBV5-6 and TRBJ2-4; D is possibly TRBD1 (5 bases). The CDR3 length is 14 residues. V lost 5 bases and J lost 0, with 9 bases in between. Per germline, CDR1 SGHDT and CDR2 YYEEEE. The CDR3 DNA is TGTGCCAGCAGTCCCAGGGTAGCCAAAAACATTCAGTACTTC. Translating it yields CASSPRVAKNIQYF.

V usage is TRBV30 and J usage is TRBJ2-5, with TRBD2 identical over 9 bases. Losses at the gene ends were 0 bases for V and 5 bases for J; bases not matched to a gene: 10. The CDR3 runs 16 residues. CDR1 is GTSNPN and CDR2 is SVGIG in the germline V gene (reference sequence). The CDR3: CAWSVHLGGGAETQYF. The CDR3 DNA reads TGTGCCTGGAGTGTTCATCTCGGCGGGGGGGCGGAGACCCAGTACTTC.

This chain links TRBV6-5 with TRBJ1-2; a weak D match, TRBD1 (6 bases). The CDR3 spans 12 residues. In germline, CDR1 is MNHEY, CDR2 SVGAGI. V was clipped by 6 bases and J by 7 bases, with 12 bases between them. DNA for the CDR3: TGTGCCAGCAGAACAGGACAGCTTGGCTACACCTTC. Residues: CASRTGQLGYTF.

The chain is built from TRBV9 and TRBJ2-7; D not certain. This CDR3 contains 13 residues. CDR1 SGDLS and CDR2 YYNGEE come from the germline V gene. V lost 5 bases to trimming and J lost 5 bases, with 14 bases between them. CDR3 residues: CASSRDKRNEQYF. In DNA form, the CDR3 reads TGTGCCAGCAGTCGTGACAAACGTAACGAGCAGTACTTC.

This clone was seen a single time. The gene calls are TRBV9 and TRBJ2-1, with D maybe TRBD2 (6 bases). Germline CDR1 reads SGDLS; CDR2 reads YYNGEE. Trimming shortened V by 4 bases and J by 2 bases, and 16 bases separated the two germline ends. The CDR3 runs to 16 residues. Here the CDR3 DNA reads TGTGCCAGCAGCAGAGGGGCGGGCGGGACCTACAATGAGCAGTTCTTC. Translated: CASSRGAGGTYNEQFF.

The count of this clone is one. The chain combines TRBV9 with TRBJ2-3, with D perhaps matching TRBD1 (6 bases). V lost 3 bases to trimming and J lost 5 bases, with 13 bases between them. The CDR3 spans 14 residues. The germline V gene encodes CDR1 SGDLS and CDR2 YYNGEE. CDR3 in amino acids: CASSGTESLDTQYF. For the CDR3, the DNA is TGTGCCAGCAGCGGGACAGAAAGCTTAGATACGCAGTATTTT.

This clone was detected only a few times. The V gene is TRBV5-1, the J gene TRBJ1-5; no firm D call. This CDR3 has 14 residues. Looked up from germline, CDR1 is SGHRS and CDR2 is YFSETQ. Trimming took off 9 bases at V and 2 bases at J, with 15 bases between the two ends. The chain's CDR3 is CAIPSAAGNQPQHF. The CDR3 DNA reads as TGCGCCATTCCATCGGCGGCAGGCAATCAGCCCCAGCATTTT.

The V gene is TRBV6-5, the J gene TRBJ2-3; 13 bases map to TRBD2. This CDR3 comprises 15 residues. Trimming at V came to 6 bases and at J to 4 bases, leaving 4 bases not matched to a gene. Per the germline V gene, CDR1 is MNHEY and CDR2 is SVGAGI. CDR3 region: CASSQLAGGPDTQYF. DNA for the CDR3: TGTGCCAGCAGCCAACTAGCGGGGGGGCCAGATACGCAGTATTTT.

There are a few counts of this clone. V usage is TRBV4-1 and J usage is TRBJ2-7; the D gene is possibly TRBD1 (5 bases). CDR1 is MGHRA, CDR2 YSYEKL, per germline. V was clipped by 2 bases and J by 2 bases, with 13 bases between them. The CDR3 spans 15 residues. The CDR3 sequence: CASSQTPSGTYEQYF. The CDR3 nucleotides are TGCGCCAGCAGCCAAACCCCCTCAGGGACCTACGAGCAGTACTTC.

Here the CDR3 reads CASSLTGQGANEQYF. The CDR3, as DNA: TGTGCCAGCAGCTTAACTGGACAGGGGGCAAACGAGCAGTACTTC. The chain couples TRBV7-6 to TRBJ2-7; 11 bases are shared with TRBD1. Germline lookup yields CDR1 SGHVS and CDR2 FNYEAQ. V lost 2 bases to trimming and J lost 5 bases; unmatched junction nucleotides: 5. The CDR3 covers 15 residues.

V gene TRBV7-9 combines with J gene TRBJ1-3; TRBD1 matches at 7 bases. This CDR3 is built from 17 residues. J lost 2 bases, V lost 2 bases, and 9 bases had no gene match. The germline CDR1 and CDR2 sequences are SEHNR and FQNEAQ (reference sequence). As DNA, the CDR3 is TGTGCCAGCAGCTTATCACAGGGGCAGTTGACTGGAAACACCATATATTTT. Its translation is CASSLSQGQLTGNTIYF.

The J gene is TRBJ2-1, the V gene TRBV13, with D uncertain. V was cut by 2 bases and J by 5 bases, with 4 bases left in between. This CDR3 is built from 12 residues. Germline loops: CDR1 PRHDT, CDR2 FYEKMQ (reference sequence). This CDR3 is CASSLQNNEQFF. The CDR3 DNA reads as TGTGCCAGCAGCTTACAGAACAATGAGCAGTTCTTC.

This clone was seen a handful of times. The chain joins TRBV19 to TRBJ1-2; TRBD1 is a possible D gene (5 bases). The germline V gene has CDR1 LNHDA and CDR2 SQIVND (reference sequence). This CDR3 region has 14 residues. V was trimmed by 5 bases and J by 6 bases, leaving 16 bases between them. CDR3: CASSPWGGEDGYTF. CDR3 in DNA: TGTGCCAGTAGTCCGTGGGGGGGGGAGGATGGCTACACCTTC.

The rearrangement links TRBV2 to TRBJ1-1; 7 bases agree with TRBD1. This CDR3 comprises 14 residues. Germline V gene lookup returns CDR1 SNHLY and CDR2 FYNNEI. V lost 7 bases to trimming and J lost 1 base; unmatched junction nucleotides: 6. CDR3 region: CASKGQEGNTEAFF. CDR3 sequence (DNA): TGTGCCAGCAAAGGACAGGAGGGGAACACTGAAGCTTTCTTT.

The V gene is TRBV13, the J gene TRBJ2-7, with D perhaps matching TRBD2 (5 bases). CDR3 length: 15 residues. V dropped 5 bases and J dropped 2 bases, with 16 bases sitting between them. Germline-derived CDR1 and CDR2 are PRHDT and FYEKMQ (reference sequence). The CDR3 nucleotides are TGTGCCAGCAGCGGAGGCCCAGATAGCACCTACGAGCAGTACTTC. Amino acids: CASSGGPDSTYEQYF.

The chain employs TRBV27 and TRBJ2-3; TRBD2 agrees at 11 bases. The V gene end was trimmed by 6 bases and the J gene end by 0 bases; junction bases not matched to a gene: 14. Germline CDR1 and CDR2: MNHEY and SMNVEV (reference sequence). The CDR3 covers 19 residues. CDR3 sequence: CASSNPSKGLAASTDTQYF. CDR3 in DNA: TGTGCCAGCAGCAACCCATCTAAGGGACTAGCGGCTAGCACAGATACGCAGTATTTT.

The CDR3 sequence: CASRTSGRADTQYF. DNA of the CDR3: TGTGCCAGCAGAACTAGCGGGAGGGCAGATACGCAGTATTTT. V is TRBV7-8 and J is TRBJ2-3; 13 nucleotides align to TRBD2. V gave up 6 bases and J gave up 4 bases; unmatched junction bases: 1. CDR1 and CDR2 from the germline V gene are SGHVS and FQNEAQ. This CDR3 region has 14 residues.

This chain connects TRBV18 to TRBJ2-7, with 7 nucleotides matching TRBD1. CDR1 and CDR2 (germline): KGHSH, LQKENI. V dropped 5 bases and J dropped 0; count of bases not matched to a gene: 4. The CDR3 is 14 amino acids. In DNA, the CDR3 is TGTGCCAGCTCAGTAAGGGACAGCTCCTACGAGCAGTACTTC. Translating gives CASSVRDSSYEQYF.

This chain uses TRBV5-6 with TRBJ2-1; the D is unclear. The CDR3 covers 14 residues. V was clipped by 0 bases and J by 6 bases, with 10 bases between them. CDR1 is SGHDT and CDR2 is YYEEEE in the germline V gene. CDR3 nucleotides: TGTGCCAGCAGCTTGGTAGCCGGGTTCAATGAGCAGTTCTTC. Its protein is CASSLVAGFNEQFF. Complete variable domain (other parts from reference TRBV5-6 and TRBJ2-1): DAGVTQSPTHLIKTRGQQVTLRCSPKSGHDTVSWYQQALGQGPQFIFQYYEEEERQRGNFPDRFSGHQFPNYSSELNVNALLLGDSALYLCASSLVAGFNEQFFGPGTRLTVL.

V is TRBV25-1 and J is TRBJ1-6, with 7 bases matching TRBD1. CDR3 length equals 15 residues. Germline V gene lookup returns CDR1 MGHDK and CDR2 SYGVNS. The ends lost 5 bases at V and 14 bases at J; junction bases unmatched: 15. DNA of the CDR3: TGTGCCAGCAGTCGGTTGCAGGGGGACGTTAAAGCCCTCCACTTT. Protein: CASSRLQGDVKALHF.

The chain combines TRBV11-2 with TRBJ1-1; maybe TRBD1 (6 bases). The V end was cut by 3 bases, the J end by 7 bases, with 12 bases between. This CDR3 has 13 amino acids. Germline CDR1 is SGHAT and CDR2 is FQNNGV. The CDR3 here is CASSFLDSGEAFF. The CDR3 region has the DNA TGTGCCAGCAGCTTCTTGGACAGCGGTGAAGCTTTCTTT.

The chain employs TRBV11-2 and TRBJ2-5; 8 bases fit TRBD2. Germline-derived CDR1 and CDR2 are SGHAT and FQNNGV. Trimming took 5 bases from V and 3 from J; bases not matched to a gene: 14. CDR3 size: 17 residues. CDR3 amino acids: CASSTKIRGGGEETQYF. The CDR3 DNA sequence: TGTGCCAGCAGCACAAAAATACGGGGGGGCGGGGAAGAGACCCAGTACTTC. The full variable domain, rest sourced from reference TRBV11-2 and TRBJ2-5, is EAGVAQSPRYKIIEKRQSVAFWCNPISGHATLYWYQQILGQGPKLLIQFQNNGVVDDSQLPKDRFSAERLKGVDSTLKIQPAKLEDSAVYLCASSTKIRGGGEETQYFGPGTRLLVL.

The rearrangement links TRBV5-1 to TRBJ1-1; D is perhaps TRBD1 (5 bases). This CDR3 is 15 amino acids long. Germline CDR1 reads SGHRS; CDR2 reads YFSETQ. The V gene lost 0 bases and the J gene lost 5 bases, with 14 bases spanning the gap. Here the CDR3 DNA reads TGCGCCAGCAGCTTGGCGACAGCAGGTGAGACTGAAGCTTTCTTT. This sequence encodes CASSLATAGETEAFF.